One sample yielded the 17 T cell receptor beta chains listed below, sequenced in a study of memory CD4+ T cells and cytomegalovirus serostatus. TCRdb's copy holds only in-frame clones and misses some; the assay was immunoSEQ multiplex PCR. The data show over 60,000 clones, approximately 71% seen once. The sort gate was single viable CD3+CD4+CD8-CD45RO+ cells for memory CD4+ T cells. The sample comprised memory CD4+ T cells from blood. All receptors come from an adult in good health and CMV-seronegative.

The chain recombines TRBV7-2 with TRBJ1-3; D not resolved. The CDR3 extends over 15 amino acids. V was pared by 5 bases and J by 4 bases, with 15 bases between. Germline CDR1 SGHTA, CDR2 FQGNSA. This CDR3 reads CASSPLVRGGNTIYF. Here the CDR3 DNA reads TGTGCCAGCAGCCCCCTTGTCCGCGGGGGAAACACCATATATTTT.

The chain carries TRBV28 and TRBJ1-2; D not certain. The germline V gene encodes CDR1 MDHEN and CDR2 SYDVKM. V was cut by 7 bases and J by 4 bases, with 13 bases left in between. This CDR3 has 13 residues. The CDR3 protein is CASTISPTYGYTF. In nucleotides, the CDR3 is TGTGCCAGCACCATCAGCCCGACCTATGGCTACACCTTC.

The chain has TRBV28 and TRBJ2-6; TRBD2 might be the D (6 bases). The CDR3 runs to 18 residues. Trimming shortened V by 4 bases and J by 0 bases, and 16 bases separated the two germline ends. Germline V gives CDR1 MDHEN, CDR2 SYDVKM. The CDR3 protein is CASSSVEGRNSGANVLTF. In DNA, the CDR3 is TGTGCCAGCAGTTCCGTCGAGGGGAGGAACTCTGGGGCCAACGTCCTGACTTTC.

This clone has only a few counts. The chain employs TRBV7-3 and TRBJ2-7; 9 bases fit TRBD1. V was pared by 1 base and J by 0 bases, with 7 bases of the junction left unmatched. Germline V CDR1 and CDR2: SGHTA, FQGTGA. The CDR3 spans 17 residues. The chain's CDR3 is CASSLRGGTGSSYEQYF. The CDR3 DNA reads TGTGCCAGCAGCTTAAGAGGCGGGACAGGGTCCTCCTACGAGCAGTACTTC. Complete variable domain (other parts from reference TRBV7-3 and TRBJ2-7): GAGVSQTPSNKVTEKGKYVELRCDPISGHTALYWYRQSLGQGPEFLIYFQGTGAADDSGLPNDRFFAVRPEGSVSTLKIQRTERGDSAVYLCASSLRGGTGSSYEQYFGPGTRLTVT.

The genes are TRBV2 and TRBJ1-2; TRBD1 matches 7 bases. CDR3 length: 14 residues. Germline V lookup: CDR1 SNHLY, CDR2 FYNNEI. The junction had 6 bases not matched to a gene; V was cut back by 6 bases and J by 2 bases. CDR3 in DNA: TGTGCCAGCAGGCAGGGACAGAAAAACTATGGCTACACCTTC. Protein product: CASRQGQKNYGYTF.

The chain combines TRBV10-1 with TRBJ1-5; D is unclear. The V end lost 0 bases, the J end lost 5 bases, and 5 bases lay between the germline ends. CDR1 and CDR2 (germline): WNHNN, SYGVQD (reference sequence). This CDR3 comprises 13 residues. CDR3 residues: CASSESKYQPQHF. In DNA, the CDR3 is TGCGCCAGCAGTGAGTCTAAGTATCAGCCCCAGCATTTT.

The chain employs TRBV30 and TRBJ2-7; tentatively, D is TRBD2 (6 bases). V was cut by 2 bases and J by 7 bases, with 12 bases left in between. The germline gives CDR1 GTSNPN, CDR2 SVGIG (reference sequence). The CDR3 extends over 12 amino acids. The CDR3 sequence: CAWSYGRGEQYF. DNA of the CDR3: TGTGCCTGGAGTTACGGACGGGGGGAGCAGTACTTC.

This chain links TRBV4-2 with TRBJ2-3; 12 bases line up with TRBD2. Trimming at V came to 1 base and at J to 6 bases, leaving 8 bases not matched to a gene. Germline lookup yields CDR1 LGHNA and CDR2 YNFKEQ. The CDR3 is 17 residues long. The CDR3 loop is CASSQALGTSGFDTQYF. CDR3 nucleotide sequence: TGTGCCAGCAGCCAAGCCCTGGGGACTAGCGGGTTTGATACGCAGTATTTT.

The genes are TRBV27 and TRBJ2-3; 16 positions agree with TRBD2. Germline V gene sequence: CDR1 MNHEY, CDR2 SMNVEV (reference sequence). CDR3 length: 15 residues. The V segment lost 4 bases and the J segment 9 bases; nucleotides outside the gene matches: 4. In DNA form, the CDR3 reads TGTGCCAGCAGTTCCGGGACTAGCGGGAGGGCCACGCAGTATTTT. This gives the protein CASSSGTSGRATQYF.

The rearrangement uses TRBV6-5 and TRBJ2-1; TRBD1 or TRBD2 may be the D gene (5 bases each). Trimming removed 4 bases from V and 10 bases from J, with 14 bases in between. CDR1 and CDR2 (germline): MNHEY, SVGAGI. The CDR3 extends over 13 amino acids. The CDR3 loop is CASSSSTGTEQFF. CDR3 coding DNA: TGTGCCAGCAGTTCGTCTACCGGGACCGAGCAGTTCTTC.

J is TRBJ2-5 and V is TRBV29-1, with D perhaps TRBD1 (5 bases). V lost 2 bases, J lost 4 bases, and 11 bases lay in between. The germline gives CDR1 SQVTM, CDR2 ANQGSEA. The length of the CDR3 is 13 residues. CDR3 loop: CSVEWAGIETQYF. CDR3 coding DNA: TGCAGCGTTGAATGGGCAGGGATAGAGACCCAGTACTTC.

The CDR3 nucleotides are TGTGCCAGCATAAGGGACAGGGATCAGCCCCAGCATTTT. Amino acid sequence: CASIRDRDQPQHF. The V call is TRBV2, the J call TRBJ1-5; 9 bases map to TRBD1. Germline CDR1 and CDR2: SNHLY and FYNNEI. The CDR3 length is 13 residues. Trimming cost V 7 bases and J 5 bases; bases outside gene matches: 3.

This chain uses TRBV11-2 with TRBJ2-5, with a weak D call TRBD1 (5 bases). CDR3 size: 15 residues. The germline V and J ends were trimmed by 5 bases and 1 base, with 14 bases remaining between them. Germline loops: CDR1 SGHAT, CDR2 FQNNGV. The chain's CDR3 is CASSRDSFLQETQYF. DNA for the CDR3: TGTGCCAGCAGCCGTGACAGTTTCCTCCAAGAGACCCAGTACTTC.

J is TRBJ2-1 and V is TRBV11-2; D unresolved. Trimming shortened V by 5 bases and J by 6 bases, and 11 bases separated the two germline ends. Germline V lookup: CDR1 SGHAT, CDR2 FQNNGV. The CDR3 totals 13 residues. The CDR3 nucleotides are TGTGCCAGCAGCCCGACGGAGATCAATGAGCAGTTCTTC. This sequence encodes CASSPTEINEQFF.

The chain uses TRBV4-1 and TRBJ2-1; TRBD2 aligns across 11 bases. The germline gives CDR1 MGHRA, CDR2 YSYEKL. This CDR3 is built from 18 residues. With V trimmed by 1 base and J by 0 bases, 5 bases remained unmatched. The CDR3 spells CASSQVAGGVSSYNEQFF. The CDR3 coding sequence is TGCGCCAGCAGCCAAGTAGCGGGAGGGGTAAGCTCCTACAATGAGCAGTTCTTC.

This chain links TRBV27 with TRBJ1-2; D remains unclear. The CDR3 contains 15 residues. Trimming took 3 bases from V and 2 from J, leaving 13 bases between them. Germline-derived CDR1 and CDR2 are MNHEY and SMNVEV (reference sequence). The DNA of the CDR3 is TGTGCCAGCAGTTTTAGGGCCAGCCGAAACTATGGCTACACCTTC. It translates to CASSFRASRNYGYTF.

The chain carries TRBV6-5 and TRBJ1-3, with 8 bases matching TRBD1. The CDR3 consists of 15 residues. Germline lookup yields CDR1 MNHEY and CDR2 SVGAGI. Trimming took 4 bases from V and 4 from J; bases not matched to a gene: 6. CDR3 residues: CASSSDRGFGNTIYF. The CDR3 DNA sequence: TGTGCCAGCAGTTCCGACAGGGGATTCGGAAACACCATATATTTT.